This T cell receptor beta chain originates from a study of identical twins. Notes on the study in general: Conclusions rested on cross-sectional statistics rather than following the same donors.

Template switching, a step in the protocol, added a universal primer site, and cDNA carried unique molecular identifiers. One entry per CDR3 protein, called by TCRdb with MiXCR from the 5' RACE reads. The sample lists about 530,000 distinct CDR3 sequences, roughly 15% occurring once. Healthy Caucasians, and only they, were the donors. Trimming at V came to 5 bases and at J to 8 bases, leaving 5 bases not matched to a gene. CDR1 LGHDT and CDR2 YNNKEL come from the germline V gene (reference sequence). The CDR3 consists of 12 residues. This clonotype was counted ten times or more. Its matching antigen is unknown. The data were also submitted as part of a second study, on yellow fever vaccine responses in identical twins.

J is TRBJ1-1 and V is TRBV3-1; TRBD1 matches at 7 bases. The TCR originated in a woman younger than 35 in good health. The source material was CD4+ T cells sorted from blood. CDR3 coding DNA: TGTGCCAGCAGCAACAGGGGAGTGGAAGCTTTCTTT. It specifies CASSNRGVEAFF.